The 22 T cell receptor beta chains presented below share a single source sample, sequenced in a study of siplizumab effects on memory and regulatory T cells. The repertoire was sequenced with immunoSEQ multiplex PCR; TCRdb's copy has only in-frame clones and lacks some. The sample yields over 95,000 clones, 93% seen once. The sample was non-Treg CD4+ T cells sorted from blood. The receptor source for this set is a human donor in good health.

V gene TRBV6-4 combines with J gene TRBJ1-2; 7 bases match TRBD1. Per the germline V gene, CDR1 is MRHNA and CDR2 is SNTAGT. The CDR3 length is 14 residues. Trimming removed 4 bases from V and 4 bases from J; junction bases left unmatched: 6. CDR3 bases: TGTGCCAGCAGTGCCTCAGGGGGGGGCTATGGCTACACCTTC. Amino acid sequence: CASSASGGGYGYTF.

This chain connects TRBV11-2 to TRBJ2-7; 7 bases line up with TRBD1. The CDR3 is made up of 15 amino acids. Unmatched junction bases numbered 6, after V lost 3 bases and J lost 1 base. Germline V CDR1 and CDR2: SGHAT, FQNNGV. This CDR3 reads CASSFPSGQSYEQYF. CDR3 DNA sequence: TGTGCCAGCAGCTTCCCTTCGGGACAGTCCTACGAGCAGTACTTC.

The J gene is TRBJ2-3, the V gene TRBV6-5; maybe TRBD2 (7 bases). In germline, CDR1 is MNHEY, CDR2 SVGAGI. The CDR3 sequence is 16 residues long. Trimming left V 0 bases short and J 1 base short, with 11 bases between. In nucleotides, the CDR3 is TGTGCCAGCAGTTACTCGGCGGGGGCGGGCACAGATACGCAGTATTTT. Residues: CASSYSAGAGTDTQYF.

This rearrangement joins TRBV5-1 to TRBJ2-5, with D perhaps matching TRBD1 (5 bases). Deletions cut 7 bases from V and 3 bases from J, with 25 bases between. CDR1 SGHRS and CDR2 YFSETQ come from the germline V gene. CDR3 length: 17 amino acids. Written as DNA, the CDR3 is TGCGCCAGCGGCCAAGGGGCCTCCGGCGGCTCTAAAGAGACCCAGTACTTC. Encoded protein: CASGQGASGGSKETQYF.

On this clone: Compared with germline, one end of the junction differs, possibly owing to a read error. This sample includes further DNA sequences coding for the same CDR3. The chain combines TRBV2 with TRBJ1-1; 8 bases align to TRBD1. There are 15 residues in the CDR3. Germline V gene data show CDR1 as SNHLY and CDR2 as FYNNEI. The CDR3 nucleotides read TGTGCCAGCGGGCGGACGGACAGGGTGAACACCGAAGCTTTCTTT. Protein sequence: CASGRTDRVNTEAFF.

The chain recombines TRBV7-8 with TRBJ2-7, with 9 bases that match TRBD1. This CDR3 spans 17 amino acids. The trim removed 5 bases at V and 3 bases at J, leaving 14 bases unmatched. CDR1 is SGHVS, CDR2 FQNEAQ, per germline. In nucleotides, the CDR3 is TGTGCCAGCAGCCAGATACCGGGACAGGGCGGAGGCTACGAGCAGTACTTC. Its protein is CASSQIPGQGGGYEQYF.

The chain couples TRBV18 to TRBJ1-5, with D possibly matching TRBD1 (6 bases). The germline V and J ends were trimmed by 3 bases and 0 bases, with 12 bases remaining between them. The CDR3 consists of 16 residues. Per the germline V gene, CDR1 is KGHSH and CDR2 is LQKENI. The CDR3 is CASSPGQGHSNQPQHF. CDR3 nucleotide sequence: TGTGCCAGCTCACCTGGTCAGGGACATAGCAATCAGCCCCAGCATTTT.

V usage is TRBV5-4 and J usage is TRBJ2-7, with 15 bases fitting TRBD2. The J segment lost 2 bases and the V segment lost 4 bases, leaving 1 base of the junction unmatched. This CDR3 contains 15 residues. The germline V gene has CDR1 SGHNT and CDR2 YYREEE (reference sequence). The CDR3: CASSRTSGGAYEQYF. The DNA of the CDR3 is TGTGCCAGCAGCCGGACTAGCGGGGGGGCCTACGAGCAGTACTTC.

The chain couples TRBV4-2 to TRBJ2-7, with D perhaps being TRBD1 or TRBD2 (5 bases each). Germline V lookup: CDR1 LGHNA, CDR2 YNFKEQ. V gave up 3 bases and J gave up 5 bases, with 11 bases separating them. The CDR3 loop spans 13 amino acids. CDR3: CASSQRDGDEQYF. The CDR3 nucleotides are TGTGCCAGCAGCCAGAGGGACGGGGACGAGCAGTACTTC.

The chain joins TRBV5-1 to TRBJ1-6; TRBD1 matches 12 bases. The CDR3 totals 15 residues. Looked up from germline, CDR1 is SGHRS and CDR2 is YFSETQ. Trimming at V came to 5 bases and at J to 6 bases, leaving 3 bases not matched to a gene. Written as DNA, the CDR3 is TGCGCCAGCAGAAAGGGACAGGGGGCTAATTCACCCCTCCACTTT. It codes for CASRKGQGANSPLHF.

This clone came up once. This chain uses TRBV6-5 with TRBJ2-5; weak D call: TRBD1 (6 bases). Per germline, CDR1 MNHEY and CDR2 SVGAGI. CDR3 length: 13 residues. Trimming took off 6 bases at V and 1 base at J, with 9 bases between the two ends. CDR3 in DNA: TGTGCCAGCAGGACAGGCGTCCAAGAGACCCAGTACTTC. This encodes CASRTGVQETQYF.

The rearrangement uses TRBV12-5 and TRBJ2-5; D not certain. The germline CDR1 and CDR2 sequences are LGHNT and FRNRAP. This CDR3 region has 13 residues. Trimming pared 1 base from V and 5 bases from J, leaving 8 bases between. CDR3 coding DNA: TGTGCTAGTGGTTTGGGTGGTTATGAGACCCAGTACTTC. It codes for CASGLGGYETQYF.

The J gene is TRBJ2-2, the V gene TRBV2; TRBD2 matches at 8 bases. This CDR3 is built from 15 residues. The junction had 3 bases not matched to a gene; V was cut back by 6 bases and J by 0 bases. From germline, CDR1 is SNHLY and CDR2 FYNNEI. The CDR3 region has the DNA TGTGCCAGCAGAGAGACTAGCGCGAACACCGGGGAGCTGTTTTTT. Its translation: CASRETSANTGELFF.

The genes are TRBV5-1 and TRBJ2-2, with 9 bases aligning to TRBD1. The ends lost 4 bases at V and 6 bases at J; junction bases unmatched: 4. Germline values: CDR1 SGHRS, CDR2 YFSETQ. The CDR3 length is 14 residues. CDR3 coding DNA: TGCGCCAGCAGCCCGGGGACAGGGCCCGGGGAGCTGTTTTTT. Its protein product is CASSPGTGPGELFF.

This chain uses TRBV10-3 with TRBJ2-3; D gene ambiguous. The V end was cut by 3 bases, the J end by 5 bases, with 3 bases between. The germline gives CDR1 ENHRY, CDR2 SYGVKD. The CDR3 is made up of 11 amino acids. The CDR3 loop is CAISDRDTQYF. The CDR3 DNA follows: TGTGCCATCAGTGACAGAGATACGCAGTATTTT.

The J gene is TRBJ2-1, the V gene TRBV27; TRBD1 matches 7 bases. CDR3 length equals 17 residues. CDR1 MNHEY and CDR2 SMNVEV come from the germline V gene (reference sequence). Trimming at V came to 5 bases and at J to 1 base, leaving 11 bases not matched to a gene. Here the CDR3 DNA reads TGTGCCAGCAGTCTTCTCCCGGACAGGTCATCCTACAATGAGCAGTTCTTC. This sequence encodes CASSLLPDRSSYNEQFF.

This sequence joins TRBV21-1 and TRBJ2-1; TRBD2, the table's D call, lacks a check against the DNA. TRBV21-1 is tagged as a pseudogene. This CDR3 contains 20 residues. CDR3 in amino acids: CASSEERLAGGHHSYNEQFF. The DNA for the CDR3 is TGTGCCAGCAGCGAGGAACGACTAGCGGGGGGCCATCACTCCTACAATGAGCAGTTCTTC.

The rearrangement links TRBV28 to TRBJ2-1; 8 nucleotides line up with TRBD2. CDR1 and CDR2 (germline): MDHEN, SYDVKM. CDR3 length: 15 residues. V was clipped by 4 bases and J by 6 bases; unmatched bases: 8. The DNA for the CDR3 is TGTGCCAGCAGTTCCCCGGGGGGGCGCATCAATGAGCAGTTCTTC. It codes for CASSSPGGRINEQFF.

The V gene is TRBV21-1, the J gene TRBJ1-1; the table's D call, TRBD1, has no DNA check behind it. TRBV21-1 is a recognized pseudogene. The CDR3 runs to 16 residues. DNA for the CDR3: TGTGCCAGCAGCCCGCGGTGGGGGCTTTTAAACACTGAAGCTTTCTTT. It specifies CASSPRWGLLNTEAFF.

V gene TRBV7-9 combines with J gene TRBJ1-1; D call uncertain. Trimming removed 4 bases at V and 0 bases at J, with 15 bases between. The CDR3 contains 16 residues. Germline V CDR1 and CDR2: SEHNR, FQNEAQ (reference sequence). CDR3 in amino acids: CASSSTGEGVNTEAFF. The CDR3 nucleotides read TGTGCCAGCAGCTCCACGGGAGAAGGCGTGAACACTGAAGCTTTCTTT. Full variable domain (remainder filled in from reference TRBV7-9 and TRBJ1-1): DTGVSQNPRHKITKRGQNVTFRCDPISEHNRLYWYRQTLGQGPEFLTYFQNEAQLEKSRLLSDRFSAERPKGSFSTLEIQRTEQGDSAMYLCASSSTGEGVNTEAFFGQGTRLTVV.

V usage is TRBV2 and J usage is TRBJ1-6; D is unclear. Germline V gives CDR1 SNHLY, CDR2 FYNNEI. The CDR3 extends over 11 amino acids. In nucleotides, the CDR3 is TGTGTCGGATCAATTAATTCACCCCTCCACTTT. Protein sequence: CVGSINSPLHF.

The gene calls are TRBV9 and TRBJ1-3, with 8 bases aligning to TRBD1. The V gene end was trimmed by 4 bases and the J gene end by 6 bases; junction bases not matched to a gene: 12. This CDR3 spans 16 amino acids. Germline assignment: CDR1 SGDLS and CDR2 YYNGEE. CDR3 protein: CASSIRGTGTENTIYF. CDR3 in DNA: TGTGCCAGCAGCATCCGCGGGACAGGAACGGAAAACACCATATATTTT.